This entry lists 30 T cell receptor beta chains sequenced from one sample in a study of T cell responses to AZD1222 COVID-19 vaccine. Sequenced by immunoSEQ multiplex PCR; TCRdb stores in-frame clones only, minus some. The sample holds 110,000 to 150,000 clones, approximately 90% seen once. The source material was peripheral blood, sampled 28 days after the second AZD1222 dose. The receptors stem from an adult who received the AZD1222 COVID-19 vaccine.

The J gene is TRBJ2-7, the V gene TRBV27; TRBD1 is a possible D gene (6 bases). Germline CDR1 is MNHEY and CDR2 is SMNVEV (reference sequence). V lost 6 bases and J 3 bases, leaving 15 bases between the germline ends. The CDR3 covers 14 residues. CDR3 protein: CASSSTGNGYEQYF. CDR3 DNA sequence: TGTGCCAGCAGCTCCACAGGGAACGGCTACGAGCAGTACTTC.

The V gene is TRBV21-1, the J gene TRBJ2-7; whether TRBD1, the table's D call, matches the DNA was not checked. TRBV21-1 is classified as a pseudogene. The CDR3 has 12 amino acids. The CDR3 loop reads CASRGQAQEQYF. Written as DNA, the CDR3 is TGTGCCAGCAGAGGACAGGCCCAAGAGCAGTACTTC.

The chain uses TRBV7-2 and TRBJ1-2; tentatively, D is TRBD1 (6 bases). Trimming took 4 bases from V and 4 from J, leaving 19 bases between them. The CDR3 spans 16 residues. From germline, CDR1 is SGHTA and CDR2 FQGNSA. The CDR3 spells CASSSSGGAPAYGYTF. The DNA for the CDR3 is TGTGCCAGCAGCTCCTCTGGGGGCGCGCCGGCCTATGGCTACACCTTC.

In this sample, this clone turned up a few times. The CDR3: CASSFEAVYNSPLHF. Written as DNA, the CDR3 is TGCGCCAGCAGCTTTGAGGCAGTCTATAATTCACCCCTCCACTTT. The gene calls are TRBV5-1 and TRBJ1-6; D remains unclear. Germline CDR1 reads SGHRS; CDR2 reads YFSETQ. This CDR3 comprises 15 residues. V shed 2 bases and J shed 3 bases, with 9 bases lying between them.

The J gene is TRBJ2-1, the V gene TRBV28, with D perhaps matching TRBD2 (6 bases). Germline V gives CDR1 MDHEN, CDR2 SYDVKM. The CDR3 runs to 15 residues. The V end was cut by 7 bases, the J end by 7 bases, with 20 bases between. The CDR3 nucleotides are TGTGCCAGCACCCTGGCCCGGGCGGGAAGTAATGAGCAGTTCTTC. Amino acid sequence: CASTLARAGSNEQFF.

The rearrangement links TRBV28 to TRBJ1-2; D not certain. V lost 6 bases and J 6 bases, leaving 11 bases between the germline ends. Germline V gene sequence: CDR1 MDHEN, CDR2 SYDVKM. The CDR3 spans 12 residues. For the CDR3, the DNA is TGTGCCAGCAGCCTCAACCCCCATGGCTACACCTTC. It is translated as CASSLNPHGYTF.

This chain joins TRBV9 and TRBJ2-7; TRBD2 is a possible D gene (6 bases). The CDR3 is 14 amino acids. V shed 0 bases and J shed 4 bases, with 11 bases lying between them. CDR1 SGDLS and CDR2 YYNGEE come from the germline V gene. DNA for the CDR3: TGTGCCAGCAGCGTAGATGGGCGGGATTACGAGCAGTACTTC. It encodes CASSVDGRDYEQYF.

V and J are TRBV28 and TRBJ1-2, with TRBD1 as a possible D gene (5 bases). This CDR3 comprises 14 residues. The germline V and J ends were trimmed by 3 bases and 4 bases, with 12 bases remaining between them. Germline CDR1 reads MDHEN; CDR2 reads SYDVKM. CDR3 residues: CASSFPDRSYGYTF. DNA for the CDR3: TGTGCCAGCAGTTTTCCCGACAGAAGCTATGGCTACACCTTC.

The chain carries TRBV5-6 and TRBJ2-7; D is undetermined. Germline values: CDR1 SGHDT, CDR2 YYEEEE. The CDR3 totals 11 residues. Trimming took 0 bases from V and 3 from J, leaving 1 base between them. The CDR3 sequence is CASSLVYEQYF. The CDR3 nucleotides are TGTGCCAGCAGCTTGGTCTACGAGCAGTACTTC. The full variable domain, in which reference TRBV5-6 and TRBJ2-7 provide the parts outside the CDR3, is DAGVTQSPTHLIKTRGQQVTLRCSPKSGHDTVSWYQQALGQGPQFIFQYYEEEERQRGNFPDRFSGHQFPNYSSELNVNALLLGDSALYLCASSLVYEQYFGPGTRLTVT.

The chain carries TRBV6-2 or TRBV6-3 and TRBJ1-6; the match to TRBD1 covers 9 bases. Trimming at V came to 6 bases and at J to 5 bases, leaving 5 bases not matched to a gene. CDR1 is MNHEY and CDR2 is SVGEGT in the germline V gene. The CDR3 is 15 amino acids. This CDR3 is CASSPRDRDNSPLHF. The CDR3 nucleotides read TGTGCCAGCAGCCCCCGGGACAGGGATAATTCACCCCTCCACTTT.

The J gene is TRBJ1-5, the V gene TRBV9; D is undetermined. Germline V gene sequence: CDR1 SGDLS, CDR2 YYNGEE. The CDR3 extends over 15 amino acids. V lost 0 bases and J 0 bases, leaving 7 bases between the germline ends. CDR3 region: CASSVDPDSNQPQHF. As DNA, the CDR3 is TGTGCCAGCAGCGTAGATCCTGATAGCAATCAGCCCCAGCATTTT.

This clone was seen more than once but under ten times. The chain couples TRBV19 to TRBJ1-1; weak D call: TRBD1 (5 bases). Germline V CDR1 and CDR2: LNHDA, SQIVND (reference sequence). The CDR3 is made up of 14 amino acids. Trimming took 4 bases from V and 5 from J, leaving 14 bases between them. The CDR3 here is CASSTVRGETEAFF. CDR3 in DNA: TGTGCCAGTAGTACCGTCCGAGGGGAGACTGAAGCTTTCTTT.

This sequence joins TRBV30 and TRBJ2-3; D is perhaps TRBD1 (6 bases). Trimming took off 3 bases at V and 1 base at J, with 11 bases between the two ends. This CDR3 has 14 amino acids. Germline values: CDR1 GTSNPN, CDR2 SVGIG (reference sequence). The CDR3 sequence is CAWRTGFGTDTQYF. CDR3 DNA: TGTGCCTGGAGAACAGGGTTTGGCACAGATACGCAGTATTTT.

The chain couples TRBV27 to TRBJ2-1; 9 nucleotides align to TRBD2. V lost 2 bases, J lost 6 bases, and 17 bases stayed unmatched. CDR3 length: 19 residues. Germline V CDR1 and CDR2: MNHEY, SMNVEV (reference sequence). The CDR3 DNA sequence: TGTGCCAGCAGTTTACACCCCTCTAGGAGGCGGGAGGGCTTCAATGAGCAGTTCTTC. The encoded protein is CASSLHPSRRREGFNEQFF.

CDR3 nucleotides: TGTGCCACCAGCAGAGACCCGACAGGGGGTAATGAAAAACTGTTTTTT. Amino acids: CATSRDPTGGNEKLFF. The V and J genes are TRBV15 and TRBJ1-4; 9 nucleotides agree with TRBD1. J gave up 4 bases and V 0 bases, and 3 bases lay outside the gene matches. This CDR3 has 16 amino acids. Germline loops: CDR1 LNHNV, CDR2 YYDKDF (reference sequence).

The chain has TRBV2 and TRBJ2-1; possibly TRBD1 for D (6 bases). Trimming cost V 11 bases and J 3 bases, with 17 bases left between them. The CDR3 sequence is 14 residues long. Germline CDR1 is SNHLY and CDR2 is FYNNEI. The CDR3 sequence: CAGHRDSVYNEQFF. Here the CDR3 DNA reads TGTGCCGGTCACAGGGATTCGGTCTACAATGAGCAGTTCTTC. Looking up the rest from reference TRBV2 and TRBJ2-1 gives the full variable domain: EPEVTQTPSHQVTQMGQEVILRCVPISNHLYFYWYRQILGQKVEFLVSFYNNEISEKSEIFDDQFSVERPDGSNFTLKIRSTKLEDSAMYFCAGHRDSVYNEQFFGPGTRLTVL.

This chain's CDR3 is CASSFPDRDGEQYF. DNA for the CDR3: TGTGCCAGCAGTTTCCCGGACAGGGACGGCGAGCAGTACTTC. The chain employs TRBV28 and TRBJ2-7; 8 bases fit TRBD1. Trimming at V came to 3 bases and at J to 6 bases, leaving 7 bases not matched to a gene. CDR1 is MDHEN, CDR2 SYDVKM, per germline. The CDR3 totals 14 residues.

The V and J genes are TRBV3-1 (or the pseudogene TRBV3-2) and TRBJ1-3, with no clear D. V was shortened by 0 bases and J by 2 bases, with 11 bases between the two germline ends. This CDR3 region has 16 residues. Germline CDR1 LGHDT, CDR2 YNNKEL (reference sequence). As DNA, the CDR3 is TGTGCCAGCAGCCAAGAATTCCGGTACGCTGGAAACACCATATATTTT. It translates to CASSQEFRYAGNTIYF.

This chain uses TRBV6-4 with TRBJ2-1; 9 bases agree with TRBD1. Germline assignment: CDR1 MRHNA and CDR2 SNTAGT. V lost 0 bases and J lost 5; bases outside the gene matches: 2. CDR3 length: 15 residues. In DNA form, the CDR3 reads TGTGCCAGCAGTGACTCTGGGACAGGGAACAATGAGCAGTTCTTC. Amino acids: CASSDSGTGNNEQFF.

The rearrangement uses TRBV7-9 and TRBJ2-6, with D possibly TRBD2 on 6 matching bases. The CDR3 loop spans 16 amino acids. Germline-derived CDR1 and CDR2 are SEHNR and FQNEAQ (reference sequence). The V end was cut by 5 bases, the J end by 1 base, with 12 bases between. CDR3 sequence reads: CASSRGAGSGANVLTF. In DNA form, the CDR3 reads TGTGCCAGCAGCCGAGGGGCGGGGTCTGGGGCCAACGTCCTGACTTTC.

This clone occurred a few times. V and J are TRBV3-1 (or the pseudogene TRBV3-2) and TRBJ1-1, with D perhaps TRBD1 (5 bases). Germline values: CDR1 LGHDT, CDR2 YNNKEL (reference sequence). This CDR3 is 13 amino acids long. Trimming removed 2 bases from V and 6 bases from J, with 10 bases in between. The CDR3: CASSQLPGAEAFF. In DNA form, the CDR3 reads TGTGCCAGCAGCCAACTTCCGGGGGCTGAAGCTTTCTTT.

V and J are TRBV7-2 and TRBJ2-7; 8 positions agree with TRBD2. Germline CDR1 SGHTA, CDR2 FQGNSA. The V segment lost 4 bases and the J segment 0 bases; nucleotides outside the gene matches: 2. The CDR3 contains 14 residues. In DNA, the CDR3 is TGTGCCAGCAGCTCGGGGGGGGTCTCCTACGAGCAGTACTTC. It yields the protein CASSSGGVSYEQYF.

This sequence joins TRBV29-1 and TRBJ1-1; weak D call: TRBD1 (5 bases). Germline CDR1 SQVTM, CDR2 ANQGSEA. Deletions cut 7 bases from V and 8 bases from J, with 20 bases between. The CDR3 is 13 amino acids. In DNA form, the CDR3 reads TGCAGCGCTATTAGAGCCGGACAAATAGAAGCTTTCTTT. This codes for CSAIRAGQIEAFF.

This chain uses TRBV27 with TRBJ2-1; 11 nucleotides line up with TRBD1. This CDR3 is 15 amino acids long. The V and J ends lost 0 bases and 6 bases, in that order; junction bases with no gene match: 1. CDR1 is MNHEY, CDR2 SMNVEV, per germline (reference sequence). DNA of the CDR3: TGTGCCAGCAGTTTATCCGGGACAGGGGGCAATGAGCAGTTCTTC. This encodes CASSLSGTGGNEQFF.

V gene TRBV5-6 combines with J gene TRBJ1-3; the D gene is possibly TRBD1 (5 bases). V was pared by 7 bases and J by 3 bases, with 14 bases between. CDR3 length: 14 amino acids. Germline-derived CDR1 and CDR2 are SGHDT and YYEEEE. The CDR3 loop is CASLGGLLGNTIYF. In DNA, the CDR3 is TGTGCCAGCCTTGGGGGATTACTTGGAAACACCATATATTTT.

The V gene is TRBV28, the J gene TRBJ1-5; 8 bases are a match to TRBD1. The germline V gene encodes CDR1 MDHEN and CDR2 SYDVKM. This CDR3 has 13 amino acids. After removal of 10 bases from V and 3 bases from J, the junction contained 5 bases not matched to a gene. The CDR3 DNA follows: TGTGCCATTCCAGGGGGCGTCAATCAGCCCCAGCATTTT. Its protein is CAIPGGVNQPQHF.

This clone came up a few times. The chain recombines TRBV2 with TRBJ1-6; D unclear. Trimming took 2 bases from V and 13 from J, leaving 9 bases between them. Germline V gene sequence: CDR1 SNHLY, CDR2 FYNNEI. The CDR3 contains 12 residues. CDR3 sequence (DNA): TGTGCCAGCAGTGAAAGGGTAGGGCCCCTCCACTTT. It codes for CASSERVGPLHF.

The gene calls are TRBV15 and TRBJ1-3; D gene unclear. CDR1 and CDR2 from the germline V gene are LNHNV and YYDKDF (reference sequence). The CDR3 is made up of 18 amino acids. The V end was cut by 2 bases, the J end by 0 bases, with 17 bases between. This chain's CDR3 is CATSRQAPTEDSGNTIYF. The CDR3 DNA is TGTGCCACCAGCAGACAGGCCCCAACCGAAGACTCTGGAAACACCATATATTTT.

The V call is TRBV30, the J call TRBJ1-6; weak D call: TRBD1 (6 bases). Trimming removed 4 bases at V and 5 bases at J, with 12 bases between. The CDR3 is made up of 14 amino acids. In germline, CDR1 is GTSNPN, CDR2 SVGIG (reference sequence). The CDR3 loop is CAWNSGGHNSPLHF. The CDR3 nucleotides are TGTGCCTGGAATTCGGGGGGGCATAATTCACCCCTCCACTTT.

V usage is TRBV4-1 and J usage is TRBJ2-7; D remains ambiguous. The CDR3 extends over 13 amino acids. Trimming removed 0 bases at V and 6 bases at J, with 9 bases between. Per germline, CDR1 MGHRA and CDR2 YSYEKL. The CDR3 DNA reads as TGCGCCAGCAGCCAAGAAGAGGCCTCCGAGCAGTACTTC. It yields the protein CASSQEEASEQYF.